This record concerns one TCR beta chain sequence. This sample is drawn from a study of human CD4 T cells and Enterobacteriaceae. All CD4+ cells other than CD45RA+CCR7+CD95- naive cells were sorted as memory, over 98% pure. Swiss blood donation centers supplied the healthy donor blood. Positive selection with CD4 and CD14 microbeads isolated CD4+ T cells and monocytes. Sorted cells lacked CD8+, CD14+, CD16+, CD56+, CD19+ and CD25-bright cells. The germline V gene encodes CDR1 LNHDA and CDR2 SQIVND (reference sequence). V shed 6 bases, J shed 6 bases, and the junction held 6 bases outside the gene matches. The CDR3 has 13 amino acids. Detection sensitivity for ex vivo total memory CD4+ was one cell in 200,000. The data were produced by immunoSEQ multiplex PCR, yet TCRdb's version contains in-frame clones alone and is incomplete. The table has 25,000 to 30,000 clones, about 80% seen once.

The chain links TRBV19 to TRBJ2-7, with TRBD1 matching 9 bases. The sequence was obtained from a human donor in good health. The material sequenced was memory CD4+ T cells from blood. The CDR3 nucleotides read TGTGCCAGTAGACTCAGGACAGGGGCCGAGCAGTACTTC. Its translation: CASRLRTGAEQYF.